The next 30 T cell receptor beta chains were all read from a single sample in a study of blood T cells in healthy people across ages. The second PCR ran roughly 6 to 12 cycles with a sample-barcoded 5' primer and J-beta primers. Via MiXCR, TCRdb re-called the 5' RACE reads, giving one row per CDR3 protein. The sample consists of around 800,000 distinct CDR3 sequences, 40% to 65% of them appearing once. Sequencing used blood. All receptors derive from a man at least 80 years old in good health.

This chain connects TRBV18 to TRBJ2-5; 7 bases map to TRBD2. Germline lookup yields CDR1 KGHSH and CDR2 LQKENI. V lost 1 base, J lost 5 bases, and 7 bases stayed unmatched. The CDR3 is made up of 15 amino acids. The CDR3: CASSPQGLPSETQYF. The CDR3 DNA is TGTGCCAGCTCACCACAGGGACTACCCTCGGAGACCCAGTACTTC.

The V gene is TRBV3-1, the J gene TRBJ2-4, with unresolved D. The last part of the DNA fits TRBJ2-7 better; the J call may be wrong. This CDR3 has 15 amino acids. Germline V gene sequence: CDR1 LGHDT, CDR2 YNNKEL (reference sequence). The CDR3 coding sequence is TGTGCCAGCAGCCAAGGCGCTGTAGCCTCCTACGAGCAGTACTTC. This translates into CASSQGAVASYEQYF.

The rearrangement uses TRBV6-1 and TRBJ2-1; TRBD2 agrees at 11 bases. In germline, CDR1 is MNHNS, CDR2 SASEGT. V shed 6 bases, J shed 5 bases, and the junction held 15 bases outside the gene matches. CDR3 length: 18 amino acids. CDR3 in amino acids: CASRTSPVAGGIDNEQFF. The DNA of the CDR3 is TGTGCCAGCAGAACCTCCCCCGTAGCGGGGGGGATCGACAATGAGCAGTTCTTC.

This clonotype has only a few counts. The V and J genes are TRBV25-1 and TRBJ2-7; D is unresolved. The V end lost 2 bases, the J end lost 5 bases, and 10 bases lay between the germline ends. The CDR3 totals 13 residues. Germline CDR1 reads MGHDK; CDR2 reads SYGVNS. In nucleotides, the CDR3 is TGTGCCAGCAGTGAAGTAGGGTTGAACGAGCAGTACTTC. This encodes CASSEVGLNEQYF.

V and J are TRBV29-1 and TRBJ1-1; maybe TRBD1 (6 bases). CDR3 length equals 12 residues. Trimming left V 8 bases short and J 3 bases short, with 13 bases between. Germline V gene data show CDR1 as SQVTM and CDR2 as ANQGSEA. CDR3 region: CSTGRGDTEAFF. CDR3 sequence (DNA): TGCAGCACAGGCAGGGGTGACACTGAAGCTTTCTTT.

This clonotype was detected only a few times. This chain joins TRBV18 and TRBJ2-3; TRBD2 aligns across 14 bases. V gave up 4 bases and J gave up 4 bases; unmatched junction bases: 4. Germline V lookup: CDR1 KGHSH, CDR2 LQKENI. CDR3 length: 16 amino acids. CDR3 in amino acids: CASSLGTSGSADTQYF. Here the CDR3 DNA reads TGTGCCAGCTCACTTGGGACTAGCGGGAGTGCAGATACGCAGTATTTT.

The CDR3 region has the DNA TGTGCCAGCAGCTCCCCCCAGATTAATGAGCAGTTCTTC. This sequence encodes CASSSPQINEQFF. V is TRBV7-2 and J is TRBJ2-1; unclear D gene. CDR3 length equals 13 residues. The V end lost 4 bases, the J end lost 7 bases, and 11 bases lay between the germline ends. Looked up from germline, CDR1 is SGHTA and CDR2 is FQGNSA.

The CDR3 coding sequence is TGTGCCAGCAGTCCCTGGGCAGACGGGGAGCTGTTTTTT. Translation: CASSPWADGELFF. This chain uses TRBV27 with TRBJ2-2; D gene uncertain. The germline V and J ends were trimmed by 5 bases and 7 bases, with 11 bases remaining between them. Germline loops: CDR1 MNHEY, CDR2 SMNVEV (reference sequence). This CDR3 comprises 13 residues.

V usage is TRBV28 and J usage is TRBJ1-5; TRBD1 aligns across 7 bases. CDR3 size: 14 residues. Trimming took 4 bases from V and 3 from J; bases not matched to a gene: 3. The germline CDR1 and CDR2 sequences are MDHEN and SYDVKM. The CDR3 DNA reads TGTGCCAGCAGTTACGGGACAGCCAATCAGCCCCAGCATTTT. This gives the protein CASSYGTANQPQHF.

This clonotype was detected a few times. This chain joins TRBV18 and TRBJ1-1, with D hard to call. From germline, CDR1 is KGHSH and CDR2 LQKENI. Trimming shortened V by 4 bases and J by 6 bases, and 9 bases separated the two germline ends. This CDR3 is built from 12 residues. The chain's CDR3 is CASSLPESEAFF. The CDR3 bases are TGTGCCAGCTCACTTCCCGAATCTGAAGCTTTCTTT.

J is TRBJ2-5 and V is TRBV20-1; D is possibly TRBD2 (7 bases). The end of the DNA aligns better with TRBJ2-7, so the J call may be wrong. Germline CDR1 reads DFQATT; CDR2 reads SNEGSKA (reference sequence). The CDR3 totals 13 residues. The CDR3 bases are TGCAGTGCTAGAGTGGCAGGGGAGGGCGAGCAGTACTTC. Residues: CSARVAGEGEQYF.

This clonotype was observed a handful of times. This sequence joins TRBV4-2 and TRBJ2-5; TRBD2 agrees at 10 bases. The CDR3 spans 17 residues. Per the germline V gene, CDR1 is LGHNA and CDR2 is YNFKEQ. Trimming cost V 0 bases and J 1 base; bases outside gene matches: 5. Here the CDR3 reads CASSQDPSGSSQETQYF. The CDR3 bases are TGTGCCAGCAGCCAAGATCCTAGCGGGAGTTCCCAAGAGACCCAGTACTTC.

The chain is built from TRBV13 and TRBJ1-4; TRBD1 aligns across 7 bases. The ends lost 5 bases at V and 4 bases at J; junction bases unmatched: 7. Looked up from germline, CDR1 is PRHDT and CDR2 is FYEKMQ (reference sequence). The CDR3 covers 15 residues. CDR3 in amino acids: CASSPRTGSNEKLFF. CDR3 nucleotides: TGTGCCAGCAGCCCGCGGACAGGCAGTAATGAAAAACTGTTTTTT.

The chain carries TRBV5-1 and TRBJ2-5, with D hard to call. V was shortened by 1 base and J by 7 bases, with 11 bases between the two germline ends. CDR1 SGHRS and CDR2 YFSETQ come from the germline V gene. This CDR3 contains 13 residues. CDR3 in DNA: TGCGCCAGCAGCTTGTCTCCCGAAGGGACCCAGTACTTC. This codes for CASSLSPEGTQYF.

The chain recombines TRBV27 with TRBJ2-7; the D gene is possibly TRBD2 (5 bases). The CDR3 extends over 16 amino acids. Trimming took off 2 bases at V and 2 bases at J, with 16 bases between the two ends. Germline V gene data show CDR1 as MNHEY and CDR2 as SMNVEV (reference sequence). The CDR3 here is CASSLIPGYEPYEQYF. DNA for the CDR3: TGTGCCAGCAGTTTAATACCGGGATACGAACCCTACGAGCAGTACTTC.

The CDR3 sequence: CASSDSGDSRYAYF. DNA for the CDR3: TGTGCCAGCAGTGATAGCGGGGATAGCAGATACGCGTATTTT. This chain uses TRBV7-2 with TRBJ2-3; 8 bases align to TRBD2. CDR1 is SGHTA and CDR2 is FQGNSA in the germline V gene. The CDR3 is made up of 14 amino acids. V lost 6 bases to trimming and J lost 14 bases; unmatched junction nucleotides: 16.

This sequence joins TRBV20-1 and TRBJ2-1, with 9 bases aligning to TRBD2. Losses at the gene ends were 6 bases for V and 4 bases for J; bases not matched to a gene: 10. The CDR3 is 15 residues long. Germline-derived CDR1 and CDR2 are DFQATT and SNEGSKA (reference sequence). In DNA form, the CDR3 reads TGCAGTGCCATTCTTAGCGGGAGACCGTACAATGAGCAGTTCTTC. It is translated as CSAILSGRPYNEQFF.

The genes are TRBV12-3 or TRBV12-4 and TRBJ2-3; 14 nucleotides match TRBD2. Unmatched junction bases numbered 16, after V lost 6 bases and J lost 14 bases. The CDR3 covers 16 residues. The CDR3 DNA reads TGTGCCAGCAGCACCGGACTAGCGGGAGGATTTGGATACGCGTATTTT. It specifies CASSTGLAGGFGYAYF.

Note on this clonotype: A single base separates this from a much larger clone, so it may be a read error. V and J are TRBV29-1 and TRBJ1-5; D unclear. V lost 7 bases, J lost 9 bases, and 19 bases lay in between. CDR1 and CDR2 (germline): SQVTM, ANQGSEA. This CDR3 spans 13 amino acids. The CDR3 loop is CSAVEVLGRPQHF. CDR3 DNA sequence: TGCAGCGCAGTAGAGGTCTTAGGTCGGCCCCAGCATTTT.

The chain employs TRBV5-1 and TRBJ2-1; no definite D call. The CDR3 consists of 14 residues. CDR1 SGHRS and CDR2 YFSETQ come from the germline V gene. Trimming removed 4 bases from V and 8 bases from J, with 16 bases in between. CDR3 in DNA: TGCGCCAGCAGCCGCGAGAGTCCGGGCGATGAGCAGTTCTTC. This codes for CASSRESPGDEQFF.

There are a few counts of this clonotype. The chain carries TRBV11-2 and TRBJ2-4; D is unclear. With the DNA end fitting TRBJ2-7 better, the J assignment may be wrong. This CDR3 spans 14 amino acids. CDR1 SGHAT and CDR2 FQNNGV come from the germline V gene. The CDR3 sequence: CASSLVAALDEQYF. The CDR3 bases are TGTGCCAGCAGCTTAGTGGCTGCGCTGGACGAGCAGTACTTC.

This chain connects TRBV7-8 to TRBJ2-5, with D possibly being TRBD2 (6 bases). Germline lookup yields CDR1 SGHVS and CDR2 FQNEAQ. The CDR3 covers 14 residues. The V and J ends lost 1 base and 5 bases respectively, with 11 bases between them. The CDR3 reads CASSLGGGAETQYF. The CDR3 bases are TGTGCCAGCAGCTTAGGGGGCGGGGCGGAGACCCAGTACTTC.

This clonotype was recorded a few times. V gene TRBV6-1 combines with J gene TRBJ2-5; 7 nucleotides line up with TRBD2. CDR1 and CDR2 (germline): MNHNS, SASEGT. There are 11 residues in the CDR3. V gave up 1 base and J gave up 11 bases; unmatched junction bases: 1. CDR3 sequence (DNA): TGTGCCAGCAGTGAAGTCGGGAGGCAGTACTTC. Its translation is CASSEVGRQYF.

As concerns this clonotype: At one of its ends the junction is not consistent with the germline gene, which may arise from a read error. The chain couples TRBV24-1 to TRBJ2-1; D possibly corresponds to TRBD1 (5 bases). CDR3 length: 15 amino acids. Germline-derived CDR1 and CDR2 are KGHDR and SFDVKD. The CDR3 DNA reads as TGTGCCACCAGTGACCCGCAGGGCAGCTACAGTGAGCAGTTCTTC. Translating it yields CATSDPQGSYSEQFF.

The chain employs TRBV3-1 and TRBJ2-7, with 8 bases that match TRBD1. The germline gives CDR1 LGHDT, CDR2 YNNKEL (reference sequence). With V trimmed by 4 bases and J by 2 bases, 10 bases remained unmatched. The CDR3 is 16 amino acids. The DNA of the CDR3 is TGTGCCAGCAGCCCCGGACAGGGCTGGAGGCCCTACGAGCAGTACTTC. This gives the protein CASSPGQGWRPYEQYF.

To note about this clonotype: Germline is not matched at one junction end, which may reflect a read error. The chain recombines TRBV10-3 with TRBJ2-1, with D possibly being TRBD1 or TRBD2 (6 bases each). CDR3 length: 12 residues. Germline-derived CDR1 and CDR2 are ENHRY and SYGVKD. DNA for the CDR3: TGTGTCATCAGTGATGGGGGGCGGCGGCAGTTCTTC. As protein: CVISDGGRRQFF.

This clonotype was seen only a few times. The chain has TRBV4-2 and TRBJ2-5; D is possibly TRBD1 (6 bases). This CDR3 has 15 amino acids. V lost 0 bases and J lost 2, with 10 bases in between. Germline V gene sequence: CDR1 LGHNA, CDR2 YNFKEQ. CDR3 residues: CASSQDPRGQETQYF. CDR3 DNA sequence: TGTGCCAGCAGCCAAGATCCCAGGGGACAAGAGACCCAGTACTTC.

With respect to this clonotype: A read error is possible here, since a much larger clone lies one base away. The CDR3 coding sequence is TGTGCCATCAGTTTGGGGGGGCCGCACACCTTC. This gives the protein CAISLGGPHTF. V usage is TRBV12-3 or TRBV12-4 and J usage is TRBJ1-2, with a possible D match to TRBD1 (6 bases). The CDR3 is 11 residues long.

The chain uses TRBV6-5 and TRBJ2-2; D unresolved. V lost 4 bases and J lost 5, with 5 bases in between. In germline, CDR1 is MNHEY, CDR2 SVGAGI. CDR3 size: 12 residues. The CDR3 here is CASSFLTGELFF. Here the CDR3 DNA reads TGTGCCAGCAGTTTTTTGACCGGGGAGCTGTTTTTT.

The rearrangement joins TRBV18 to TRBJ1-1; D is undetermined. This CDR3 is built from 15 residues. V was clipped by 4 bases and J by 6 bases, with 18 bases between them. Germline CDR1 reads KGHSH; CDR2 reads LQKENI. DNA for the CDR3: TGTGCCAGCTCACTAGGCCAAAGAGGTGTCGCTGAAGCTTTCTTT. This encodes CASSLGQRGVAEAFF.